A selection of T cell receptor beta chains follows, all from one sample in a study of cytotoxic CD8 clonotypes in ibrutinib-treated CLL. This table comes from immunoSEQ multiplex PCR, and its TCRdb copy is limited to in-frame clones, with some not included. Among around 300,000 clones, about 77% were seen once, and the ten largest hold 6.5% to 8.5%. The input for sequencing was PBMCs, taken before ibrutinib treatment. Source of these receptors: a human donor with chronic lymphocytic leukemia. Both conserved end residues are part of each CDR3. A D gene is named only where the DNA matches it firmly. Part of the rows lack a size; the others show once, few, many or a class for expanded clones.

j_gene | abundance | v_gene | d_gene | CDR3nt | CDR3aa
TRBJ1-2 | NA | TRBV9 | NA | TGTGCCAGCAGCGTAGCCAACAACGTTAACTATGGCTACACCTTC | CASSVANNVNYGYTF
TRBJ2-2 | NA | TRBV10-3 | TRBD2 | TGTGCCATCAGTGAAGAGGGAGCGGGAACCGGGGAGCTGTTTTTT | CAISEEGAGTGELFF
TRBJ2-1 | few | TRBV6-5 | TRBD2 | TGTGCCAGCAGTCGATCTAGCGGGAGGGCCCTTGAGCAGTTCTTC | CASSRSSGRALEQFF
TRBJ2-1 | NA | TRBV6-5 | TRBD2 | TGTGCCAGCAGGGTAGCGGGAGGGTACAATGAGCAGTTCTTC | CASRVAGGYNEQFF
TRBJ1-3 | NA | TRBV10-3 | NA | TGTGCCATCAGTGAGTCGTTTTCCGGACAGCGCTCTGGAAACACCATATATTTT | CAISESFSGQRSGNTIYF
TRBJ2-3 | NA | TRBV7-3 | NA | TGTGCCAGCAGCTTAGAGGGAGGTGCTAGCACAGATACGCAGTATTTT | CASSLEGGASTDTQYF
TRBJ2-3 | NA | TRBV18 | NA | TGTGCCAGCTCCCCAAGTTGGGAACGGGCAGATACGCAGTATTTT | CASSPSWERADTQYF
TRBJ1-2 | once | TRBV10-3 | TRBD1 | TGTGCCATCACCAGGGACAGGGCCAACTATGGCTACACCTTC | CAITRDRANYGYTF
TRBJ2-7 | NA | TRBV4-1 | NA | TGCGCCAGCAGCCCCCGCACAGGGTGGGAGCAGTACTTC | CASSPRTGWEQYF
TRBJ1-5 | NA | TRBV2 | NA | TGTGCCAGCAGTGAGGGTTTGTGGGGTCAGCCCCAGCATTTT | CASSEGLWGQPQHF
TRBJ2-2 | NA | TRBV15 | NA | TGTGCCACCAGCAGAGAAGGGACCGGGGAGCTGTTTTTT | CATSREGTGELFF
TRBJ2-3 | NA | TRBV2 | NA | TGTGCCAGCAGGACTACGGACAGCTCAGATACGCAGTATTTT | CASRTTDSSDTQYF
TRBJ2-7 | NA | TRBV6-5 | NA | TGTGCCAGCTCGGCAGGGCATGAGCAGTACTTC | CASSAGHEQYF
TRBJ2-5 | few | TRBV27 | TRBD2 | TGTACCTCCAGGGGGTTTAGCGGGAGGCACCAAGAGACCCAGTACTTC | CTSRGFSGRHQETQYF
TRBJ2-1 | NA | TRBV28 | NA | TGTGCCAGCAGCCCACAGGGCCGCTCCTACAATGAGCAGTTCTTC | CASSPQGRSYNEQFF
TRBJ2-2 | NA | TRBV10-3 | TRBD2 | TGTGCCACCCAGACTAGCGGGGGGCCCGGGGAGCTGTTTTTT | CATQTSGGPGELFF
TRBJ2-3 | NA | TRBV5-1 | TRBD2 | TGCGCCAGCAGCATTGTAGGCGGGAGGGCGGCAGATACGCAGTATTTT | CASSIVGGRAADTQYF
TRBJ2-7 | NA | TRBV23-1 | NA | TGCGCCAGCAGTCACGGCAGGGAATCCTACGAGCAGTACTTC | CASSHGRESYEQYF
TRBJ1-2 | NA | TRBV28 | NA | TGTGCCAGCAGTTTGACAGAGTATGGCTACACCTTC | CASSLTEYGYTF
TRBJ2-3 | NA | TRBV5-1 | NA | TGCGCCAGCAGTTCTCAAATCGGAGCAGATACGCAGTATTTT | CASSSQIGADTQYF
TRBJ2-7 | NA | TRBV2 | NA | TGTGCCAGCAGGGGGTCTACGAGTGGGGAGCAGTACTTC | CASRGSTSGEQYF
TRBJ2-7 | few | TRBV7-8 | NA | TGTGCCAGCAGCTTAGCGGTTGGTGCCCTGAAGTACGAGCAGTACTTC | CASSLAVGALKYEQYF
TRBJ2-3 | NA | TRBV14 | TRBD2 | TGTGCCAGCAGCCTAAAGAATAGCGGGAGACCCACAGATACGCAGTATTTT | CASSLKNSGRPTDTQYF
TRBJ2-1 | NA | TRBV6-5 | TRBD2 | TGTGCCAGCAGTCATGGGGCTAGCGGGGTTAATGAGCAGTTCTTC | CASSHGASGVNEQFF
TRBJ2-1 | NA | TRBV27 | TRBD2 | TGTGCCAGCAGTTTGGTAGCGGGAGTTTTCAATGAGCAGTTCTTC | CASSLVAGVFNEQFF
TRBJ2-3 | NA | TRBV18 | TRBD2 | TGTGCCAGCTCACTAGCGACTAGCGGGGCAGCAGATACGCAGTATTTT | CASSLATSGAADTQYF
TRBJ2-1 | NA | TRBV28 | TRBD2 | TGTGCCAGCAGCCTGGTGGGCGGGAGTCGAAATGAGCAGTTCTTC | CASSLVGGSRNEQFF
TRBJ2-7 | NA | TRBV7-9 | TRBD1 | TGTGCCAGCAGCTTAGTCCTAGGACAGGGCTACGAGCAGTACTTC | CASSLVLGQGYEQYF
TRBJ2-7 | NA | TRBV11-2 | NA | TGTGCCAGCAGCTTAGATTCGGGAGCTAGCTCCTACGAGCAGTACTTC | CASSLDSGASSYEQYF
TRBJ1-2 | few | TRBV12-5 | NA | TGTGCTAGTGGTTTGTATCCTTCAGGGGTGAAGGGCTACACCTTC | CASGLYPSGVKGYTF
TRBJ2-7 | NA | TRBV6-5 | NA | TGTGCCAGCAGTTACGAGCAGTACTTC | CASSYEQYF